This T cell receptor (beta chain) appears in the sequencing data of a study of spatial heterogeneity in lung cancer. This clonotype occurred many times. TCRdb re-called the 5' RACE reads through MiXCR, storing one row per CDR3 protein. The repertoire holds roughly 120,000 distinct CDR3 sequences, with less than 15% as singletons. V was pared by 0 bases and J by 5 bases, with 9 bases of the junction left unmatched. CDR1 GTSNPN and CDR2 SVGIG come from the germline V gene (reference sequence). There are 16 residues in the CDR3. Indicated time point: blood at routine non-recurrence follow-up after resection. Whole RNA was taken from tumor, nontumor lung or frozen PBMC; it was then sequenced unsorted.

The material was PBMCs, obtained at follow-up. This chain connects TRBV30 to TRBJ1-1; 10 bases are a match to TRBD1. This TCR came from a male donor with early-stage non-small cell lung cancer. CDR3 coding DNA: TGTGCCTGGAGTGTCGGACAGGGGGTGAGTCGGACTGAAGCTTTCTTT. The encoded protein is CAWSVGQGVSRTEAFF.